One and the same sample provided the 32 T cell receptor beta chains below, sequenced in a study of cytomegalovirus exposure and HLA in healthy donors. Researchers ran the PCR with 60 Vbeta and 13 Jbeta primers. Libraries were prepared by immunoSEQ multiplex PCR; TCRdb keeps only in-frame clonotypes and omits some of them. The table records under 200,000 clones, 55% to 70% of them present only once. Sequenced material: PBMCs. These receptors were collected from a middle-aged woman in good health and CMV-seropositive.

The chain recombines TRBV29-1 with TRBJ2-3, with D perhaps TRBD1 (6 bases). CDR1 SQVTM and CDR2 ANQGSEA come from the germline V gene. V lost 6 bases, J lost 3 bases, and 19 bases lay in between. The CDR3 covers 15 residues. The CDR3 loop is CSVQGSGQSTDTQYF. CDR3 DNA: TGCAGCGTACAAGGGTCTGGACAGTCGACAGATACGCAGTATTTT.

This clone was picked up a small number of times. The V call is TRBV29-1, the J call TRBJ1-6, with 9 nucleotides matching TRBD1. The J segment lost 10 bases and the V segment lost 6 bases, leaving 7 bases of the junction unmatched. Per germline, CDR1 SQVTM and CDR2 ANQGSEA. This CDR3 is built from 13 residues. The CDR3: CSVSGTGSSPLHF. DNA for the CDR3: TGCAGCGTGTCCGGGACAGGGTCGTCACCCCTCCACTTT.

The chain has TRBV27 and TRBJ1-5; 10 positions agree with TRBD1. J gave up 5 bases and V 6 bases, and 7 bases lay outside the gene matches. CDR3 length equals 15 residues. Germline CDR1 is MNHEY and CDR2 is SMNVEV (reference sequence). The CDR3 bases are TGTGCCAGCAGATCCGGGACAGGGGAGCATCAGCCCCAGCATTTT. It specifies CASRSGTGEHQPQHF.

This clone was counted a single time. The J gene is TRBJ2-5, the V gene TRBV5-4, with TRBD2 matching over 7 bases. The J call may be in error: the DNA end matches TRBJ2-7 better. The CDR3 is made up of 13 amino acids. Germline V gene data show CDR1 as SGHNT and CDR2 as YYREEE (reference sequence). The CDR3 loop is CASSRDYSYEQYF. CDR3 nucleotides: TGTGCCAGCAGCCGGGACTATTCCTACGAGCAGTACTTC.

J is TRBJ2-7 and V is TRBV4-3; D might be TRBD1 (7 bases). Germline CDR1 reads LGHNA; CDR2 reads YSLEER. CDR3 size: 17 residues. Trimming cost V 0 bases and J 5 bases, with 20 bases left between them. This chain's CDR3 is CASSQDGGQGGYNEQYF. As DNA, the CDR3 is TGCGCCAGCAGCCAAGACGGAGGGCAGGGGGGCTACAACGAGCAGTACTTC.

The gene calls are TRBV11-2 and TRBJ2-7; D is possibly TRBD2 (5 bases). The CDR3 is 13 residues long. V dropped 2 bases and J dropped 2 bases, with 7 bases sitting between them. Germline V gene lookup returns CDR1 SGHAT and CDR2 FQNNGV. The CDR3: CASSLPGTYEQYF. As DNA, the CDR3 is TGTGCCAGCAGCTTACCGGGGACCTACGAGCAGTACTTC.

This clone came up a few times. The rearrangement uses TRBV29-1 and TRBJ1-1; D perhaps matches TRBD1 (6 bases). The CDR3 loop spans 12 amino acids. From germline, CDR1 is SQVTM and CDR2 ANQGSEA. Deletions cut 5 bases from V and 3 bases from J, with 10 bases between. This CDR3 reads CSVSQGHTEAFF. CDR3 DNA sequence: TGCAGCGTTTCACAGGGACACACTGAAGCTTTCTTT.

This clone was seen only a few times. The chain uses TRBV9 and TRBJ2-5; possibly TRBD1 for D (6 bases). This CDR3 region has 15 residues. The V and J ends lost 6 bases and 5 bases respectively, with 20 bases between them. From germline, CDR1 is SGDLS and CDR2 YYNGEE. CDR3 loop: CASTLSMGTRETQYF. DNA for the CDR3: TGTGCCAGCACTCTCTCGATGGGGACAAGGGAGACCCAGTACTTC.

This clone was detected a few times. J is TRBJ1-2 and V is TRBV9; weak D call: TRBD1 (5 bases). This CDR3 has 15 residues. Germline lookup yields CDR1 SGDLS and CDR2 YYNGEE. Trimming removed 2 bases at V and 0 bases at J, with 11 bases between. CDR3 residues: CASSVYDSSNYGYTF. The CDR3 coding sequence is TGTGCCAGCAGCGTTTACGACAGTTCTAACTATGGCTACACCTTC.

The chain uses TRBV7-9 and TRBJ2-7; D possibly corresponds to TRBD1 (8 bases). The ends were cut back, 4 bases at V and 4 bases at J, with 17 bases in the middle. This CDR3 comprises 15 residues. The V gene's germline CDR1 is SEHNR and CDR2 FQNEAQ (reference sequence). CDR3 loop: CASSSGNRGGYEQYF. The CDR3 coding sequence is TGTGCCAGCAGCTCAGGGAACAGGGGGGGGTACGAGCAGTACTTC.

This chain joins TRBV4-2 and TRBJ1-1; 7 bases line up with TRBD1. The CDR3 covers 18 residues. Germline V CDR1 and CDR2: LGHNA, YNFKEQ. V trimming: 0 bases; J trimming: 5 bases; junction bases outside the gene matches: 15. CDR3: CASSQDSRGAGGYTEAFF. In DNA, the CDR3 is TGTGCCAGCAGCCAAGATTCAAGGGGGGCAGGGGGGTATACTGAAGCTTTCTTT.

The chain combines TRBV19 with TRBJ2-1, with 7 bases matching TRBD2. CDR3 length: 12 residues. CDR1 is LNHDA, CDR2 SQIVND, per germline (reference sequence). V dropped 3 bases and J dropped 9; count of bases not matched to a gene: 2. The CDR3 nucleotides are TGTGCCAGTAGTATGCGGGGGAGTGAGCAGTTCTTC. Translating gives CASSMRGSEQFF.

The rearrangement joins TRBV6-5 to TRBJ1-3; 11 bases are a match to TRBD1. CDR1 MNHEY and CDR2 SVGAGI come from the germline V gene. The length of the CDR3 is 14 residues. V lost 4 bases and J lost 5; bases outside the gene matches: 1. Written as DNA, the CDR3 is TGTGCCAGCAGTTCGGACAGGGGGCGAAACACCATATATTTT. Its translation is CASSSDRGRNTIYF.

The chain has TRBV4-3 and TRBJ1-1, with TRBD1 as a possible D gene (5 bases). The CDR3 is 13 amino acids. V was cut by 1 base and J by 6 bases, with 9 bases left in between. The germline V gene has CDR1 LGHNA and CDR2 YSLEER. CDR3 in DNA: TGCGCCAGCAGCCAAGTAGGGGAGGCTGAAGCTTTCTTT. This codes for CASSQVGEAEAFF.

This clone turned up a few times. The rearrangement joins TRBV18 to TRBJ2-7; 8 bases match TRBD2. Germline V gene data show CDR1 as KGHSH and CDR2 as LQKENI. Trimming at V came to 2 bases and at J to 4 bases, leaving 7 bases not matched to a gene. The CDR3 contains 15 residues. The CDR3 region is CASSPSGLELYEQYF. Written as DNA, the CDR3 is TGTGCCAGCTCACCATCGGGACTAGAACTATACGAGCAGTACTTC.

The chain carries TRBV7-2 and TRBJ2-2; D possibly corresponds to TRBD2 (6 bases). Trimming cost V 6 bases and J 10 bases, with 18 bases left between them. The CDR3 totals 14 residues. The germline V gene encodes CDR1 SGHTA and CDR2 FQGNSA. CDR3 coding DNA: TGTGCCAGCAGTTCGAGGACGCGGCGGGAGGAGCTGTTTTTT. As protein: CASSSRTRREELFF.

The J gene is TRBJ2-3, the V gene TRBV27; D is unresolved. The CDR3 spans 13 residues. V was clipped by 1 base and J by 3 bases, with 5 bases between them. Germline CDR1 MNHEY, CDR2 SMNVEV (reference sequence). The CDR3 sequence: CASSLLETDTQYF. CDR3 DNA sequence: TGTGCCAGCAGTTTATTGGAGACAGATACGCAGTATTTT.

The J gene is TRBJ2-3, the V gene TRBV6-5; D perhaps matches TRBD2 (5 bases). The germline V and J ends were trimmed by 7 bases and 3 bases, with 14 bases remaining between them. The CDR3 consists of 14 residues. CDR1 MNHEY and CDR2 SVGAGI come from the germline V gene. The CDR3 bases are TGTGCCAGCATGACGGGATTTCGGACAGATACGCAGTATTTT. This gives the protein CASMTGFRTDTQYF.

The chain joins TRBV5-1 to TRBJ1-6, with D unresolved. CDR3 length: 13 residues. Germline CDR1 is SGHRS and CDR2 is YFSETQ. Trimming took 2 bases from V and 10 from J, leaving 10 bases between them. The chain's CDR3 is CASSFEYSSPLHF. The DNA for the CDR3 is TGCGCCAGCAGCTTCGAGTACAGCTCACCCCTCCACTTT.

This clone has more than one count but fewer than ten. V is TRBV28 and J is TRBJ2-6, with 7 bases that match TRBD2. CDR1 and CDR2 from the germline V gene are MDHEN and SYDVKM. The J segment lost 0 bases and the V segment lost 6 bases, leaving 8 bases of the junction unmatched. The CDR3 covers 17 residues. The CDR3 nucleotides read TGTGCCAGCAGGCGGGAGTTCGTCTTCTCTGGGGCCAACGTCCTGACTTTC. Translating it yields CASRREFVFSGANVLTF.

The chain combines TRBV23-1 with TRBJ2-3; TRBD1 aligns across 8 bases. TRBV23-1 is treated as an ORF (open reading frame) with a function not yet certain. V lost 8 bases and J lost 4; bases outside the gene matches: 14. CDR3 length equals 16 residues. CDR3 DNA sequence: TGCGCCAGCCCAGGTTCATGGGACAGGAAACCAGATACGCAGTATTTT. As protein: CASPGSWDRKPDTQYF.

This clone has just a few counts. The chain links TRBV28 to TRBJ1-2; TRBD1 aligns across 7 bases. The CDR3 runs 13 residues. The J segment lost 6 bases and the V segment lost 3 bases, leaving 4 bases of the junction unmatched. Germline V gene lookup returns CDR1 MDHEN and CDR2 SYDVKM. CDR3 nucleotides: TGTGCCAGCAGTTTGTGGCAGGGGGATGGCTACACCTTC. It translates to CASSLWQGDGYTF.

CDR3 region: CASSLAQVVTPEQYF. Here the CDR3 DNA reads TGTGCCAGCAGCTTAGCCCAGGTGGTCACCCCAGAGCAGTACTTC. The chain uses TRBV7-2 and TRBJ2-7; D gene unclear. The V gene's germline CDR1 is SGHTA and CDR2 FQGNSA. The CDR3 covers 15 residues. V was trimmed by 0 bases and J by 7 bases, leaving 16 bases between them.

The chain is built from TRBV28 and TRBJ2-1, with 8 bases aligning to TRBD2. CDR3 length: 15 amino acids. The germline gives CDR1 MDHEN, CDR2 SYDVKM. With 10 bases clipped from V and 7 bases from J, the junction kept 15 bases outside the gene matches. CDR3 coding DNA: TGTGCCACCGTCCGCGCGAGCGGGAGTCTAAATGAGCAGTTCTTC. This codes for CATVRASGSLNEQFF.

The chain couples TRBV7-2 to TRBJ2-1; 7 bases agree with TRBD1. Germline CDR1 and CDR2: SGHTA and FQGNSA. Trimming cost V 0 bases and J 13 bases; bases outside gene matches: 6. This CDR3 has 13 residues. CDR3 sequence: CASSLATEGAQFF. For the CDR3, the DNA is TGTGCCAGCAGCTTAGCTACTGAGGGGGCCCAGTTCTTC.

This chain connects TRBV19 to TRBJ1-2; a weak D match, TRBD1 (6 bases). This CDR3 is built from 13 residues. Germline V gene lookup returns CDR1 LNHDA and CDR2 SQIVND (reference sequence). Between the trimmed V and J ends, which lost 10 bases and 4 bases, there was a span of 16 bases. CDR3 nucleotide sequence: TGTGCCACCAAAGGGGACACTCTCTATGGCTACACCTTC. Protein: CATKGDTLYGYTF.

V usage is TRBV9 and J usage is TRBJ2-5, with TRBD2 identical over 7 bases. The DNA end favors TRBJ2-7, so the J call may be wrong. The CDR3 consists of 15 residues. The germline V gene has CDR1 SGDLS and CDR2 YYNGEE. CDR3 DNA sequence: TGTGCCAGCAGCGTAGAAGTGGGAGGGTCCTACGAGCAGTACTTC. Its translation: CASSVEVGGSYEQYF.

The rearrangement uses TRBV14 and TRBJ2-3, with D tentatively TRBD2 (5 bases). V shed 4 bases and J shed 2 bases, with 13 bases lying between them. Looked up from germline, CDR1 is SGHDN and CDR2 is FVKESK. This CDR3 has 15 residues. CDR3 sequence: CASSPDFLTTDTQYF. The CDR3 coding sequence is TGTGCCAGCAGCCCGGACTTCTTAACCACAGATACGCAGTATTTT.

CDR3 region: CASSYPGGGVTEAFF. CDR3 DNA sequence: TGTGCCAGCAGTTACCCCGGAGGGGGGGTCACTGAAGCTTTCTTT. This chain connects TRBV6-5 to TRBJ1-1; possibly TRBD1 for D (6 bases). Trimming removed 2 bases at V and 4 bases at J, with 14 bases between. The CDR3 has 15 amino acids. The germline V gene encodes CDR1 MNHEY and CDR2 SVGAGI.

This clone was seen once. V gene TRBV4-2 combines with J gene TRBJ2-7; possible D gene TRBD2, 5 bases. CDR1 LGHNA and CDR2 YNFKEQ come from the germline V gene. The CDR3 is 15 amino acids. Trimming cost V 1 base and J 4 bases, with 14 bases left between them. This CDR3 reads CASSQGGESAYEQYF. DNA of the CDR3: TGTGCCAGCAGCCAAGGTGGGGAGTCCGCGTACGAGCAGTACTTC.

This clone showed up just a few times. Its ends do not fully match the called genes, so a read error is possible. The rearrangement links TRBV7-9 to TRBJ2-5; D call uncertain. The CDR3 sequence is 12 residues long. Germline V gene lookup returns CDR1 SEHNR and CDR2 FQNEAQ (reference sequence). The CDR3 nucleotides are TGTTCCAGCAGCTTACTGCAAGAGACCCAGTACTTC. Protein: CSSSLLQETQYF.

Details on this clone: Germline is not matched at one junction end, which may reflect a read error. The V call is TRBV6-5, the J call TRBJ2-2; 9 positions agree with TRBD1. This CDR3 contains 16 residues. Germline-derived CDR1 and CDR2 are MNHEY and SVGAGI. The CDR3 loop reads CASSYSHRGPNGELFF. CDR3 sequence (DNA): TGTGCCAGCAGCTACTCCCACAGGGGGCCTAACGGGGAGCTGTTTTTT.